Sequencing of this T cell receptor (beta chain) was carried out in a study of blood T cell repertoires in COVID-19. Study information: Sites across the United States, Italy and Spain contributed samples from acute and convalescent COVID-19. PBMCs, B-cell-depleted T cells, or T cells were the source of the cDNA or gDNA that made up the material.

The table came from immunoSEQ multiplex PCR; TCRdb's copy has only in-frame clones and leaves some out. The sample records tens of thousands of clones, roughly 80% being singletons. The germline V gene encodes CDR1 MGHDK and CDR2 SYGVNS. J gave up 7 bases and V 4 bases, and 7 bases lay outside the gene matches. The CDR3 runs 14 residues. This receptor was taken from a human donor in a cohort sampled during active COVID-19. Source material: peripheral blood. V gene TRBV25-1 combines with J gene TRBJ1-5, with TRBD1 matching 7 bases. The CDR3 reads CASSGTGVGQPQHF. Written as DNA, the CDR3 is TGTGCCAGCAGTGGAACAGGGGTGGGGCAGCCCCAGCATTTT.